A selection of T cell receptor beta chains follows, all from one sample in a study of OX40 agonist ivuxolimab in advanced cancers. Sequencing was performed with immunoSEQ multiplex PCR; in TCRdb, only in-frame clones are kept and a portion is missing. This table has tens of thousands of clones, 82% appearing once. Sequenced material: CD4+ or CD8+ T cells sorted from blood, taken in a trial of the OX40 agonist ivuxolimab. The origin of the receptors is an adult with an advanced solid tumor such as melanoma, head and neck, liver or kidney cancer. CDR3s include the opening cysteine and the closing phenylalanine or tryptophan. The order of the fields is D gene, V gene, CDR3 protein. The D gene is left open where the match is weak.

>.|TRBV6-6
CASSYSIRQESYEQYF
>TRBD1|TRBV5-6
CASRPGTGYKNSPLHF
>.|TRBV6-5
CAGRRRMNTGELFF
>TRBD2|TRBV28
CASSLGTSGRAGETQYF
>TRBD1|TRBV28
CASSQSGPTTGELGGYTF
>.|TRBV9
CASSVDFVSSYEQYF
>TRBD1|TRBV10-3
CAISEVRGPSNYGYTF
>.|TRBV21-1
CASSNRRIQVTRDQPQHF
>.|TRBV18
CASSPPLPSYEQYF
>TRBD1|TRBV7-2
CASSLQGAREKLFF
>.|TRBV28
CASSTTGWNTIYF
>.|TRBV5-1
CASSLAAGLWDLRSYEQYF
>.|TRBV6-4
CASAPIRESGGNTIYF
>TRBD1|TRBV7-2
CASSLGTGQSGEQYF
>.|TRBV27
CASSGRGNSYEQYF
>.|TRBV2
CASRAKGGLGLEQYF
>.|TRBV9
CASSRDTTNEKLFF
>.|TRBV5-1
CASNTGTAYEQYF
>.|TRBV29-1
CSVEDRLTGYTF
>.|TRBV5-1
CASRGGRQAYEQYF
>TRBD1|TRBV27
CASWDRGGYTF
>.|TRBV28
CASFPLGDSTGELFF
>.|TRBV5-4
CASTPWRDRNEQFF
>.|TRBV2
CAGGSVGIQYF
>TRBD1|TRBV9
CASSVETGPNEKLFF
>TRBD1|TRBV4-1
CASSQGDSTYEQYF
>TRBD1|TRBV7-2
CASSPRGQPETEAFF
>.|TRBV30
CASRGGRASVGANVLTF
>TRBD1|TRBV2
CASSGTGGNQPQHF
>.|TRBV18
CASSPPQPGYQGYTF
>.|TRBV2
CASSAQSARVGETQYF
>.|TRBV10-2
CASSDNGVLANEQFF
>.|TRBV28
CASREGGNYGYTF
>.|TRBV6-5
CASSYSQGNQPQHF
>.|TRBV7-3
CASSLTGGLFNEQFF
>TRBD2|TRBV9
CASSVAGWGLAGVAGEETQYF
>.|TRBV9
CASSATTTGTEQYF
>.|TRBV5-1
CASSLVGDTQYF
>TRBD1|TRBV4-1
CASSPSGTGYSPLHF
>.|TRBV15
CATSRDLGKWDYGYTF
>.|TRBV18
CASSPPSTGGETQYF
>TRBD1|TRBV19
CASSESGDRGRLGYTF
>TRBD1|TRBV10-3
CAISESSTGGSTDTQYF
>TRBD2|TRBV28
CASRSSGSNYEQYF
>TRBD2|TRBV27
CASSSTSRRTDTQYF
>.|TRBV27
CASSTRAYNEQFF
>.|TRBV6-6
CASSYSGAENTIYF
>.|TRBV6-1
CASSEARGSQETQYF
>TRBD1|TRBV19
CASSTSTGTNYGYTF
>.|TRBV10-2
CASSQGMITYEQYF
>TRBD1|TRBV29-1
CSGTGTGVGSTEAFF
>TRBD2|TRBV9
CASSPRLAGGYNEQFF
>.|TRBV6-5
CASNGRAINQPQHF
>TRBD1|TRBV30
CASRQGGGYTF
>TRBD2|TRBV4-2
CASSLRGLGDNEQFF
>TRBD2|TRBV11-2
CASSLGLAGVYEQYF
>.|TRBV6-5
CASRDTGNYEQYF
>TRBD2|TRBV7-2
CASSLGAGGGNEQFF
>.|TRBV5-4
CASSLYQSSYEQYF
>.|TRBV7-9
CASSRGYREGTFF